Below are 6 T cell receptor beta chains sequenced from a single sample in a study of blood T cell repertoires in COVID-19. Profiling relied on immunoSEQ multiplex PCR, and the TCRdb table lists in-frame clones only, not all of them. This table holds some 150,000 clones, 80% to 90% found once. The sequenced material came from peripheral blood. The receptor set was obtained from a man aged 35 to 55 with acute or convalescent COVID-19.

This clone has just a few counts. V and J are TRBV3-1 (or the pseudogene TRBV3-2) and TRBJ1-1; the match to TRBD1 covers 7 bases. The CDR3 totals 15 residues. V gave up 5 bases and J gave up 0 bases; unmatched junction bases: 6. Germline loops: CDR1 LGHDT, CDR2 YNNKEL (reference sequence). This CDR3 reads CASSYRQGMNTEAFF. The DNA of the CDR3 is TGTGCCAGCAGCTACAGACAGGGAATGAACACTGAAGCTTTCTTT.

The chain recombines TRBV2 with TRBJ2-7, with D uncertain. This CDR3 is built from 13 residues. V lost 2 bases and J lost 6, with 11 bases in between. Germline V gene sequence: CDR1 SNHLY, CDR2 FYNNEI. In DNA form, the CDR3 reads TGTGCCAGCAGTGAATCGCGTATCGTCGAGCAGTACTTC. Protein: CASSESRIVEQYF.

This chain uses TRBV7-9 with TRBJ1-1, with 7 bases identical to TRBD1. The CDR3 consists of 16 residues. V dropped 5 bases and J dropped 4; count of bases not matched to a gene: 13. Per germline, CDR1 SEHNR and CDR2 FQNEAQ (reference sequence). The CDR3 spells CASSRGTVKGSTEAFF. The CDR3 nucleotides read TGTGCCAGCAGCCGCGGGACAGTGAAAGGCAGCACTGAAGCTTTCTTT.

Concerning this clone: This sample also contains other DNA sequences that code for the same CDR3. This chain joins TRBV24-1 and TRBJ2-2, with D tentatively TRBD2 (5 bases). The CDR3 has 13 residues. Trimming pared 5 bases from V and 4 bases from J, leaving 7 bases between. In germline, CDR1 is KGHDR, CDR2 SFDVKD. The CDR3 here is CATSGGFTGELFF. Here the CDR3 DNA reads TGTGCCACCAGTGGAGGGTTCACCGGGGAGCTGTTTTTT.

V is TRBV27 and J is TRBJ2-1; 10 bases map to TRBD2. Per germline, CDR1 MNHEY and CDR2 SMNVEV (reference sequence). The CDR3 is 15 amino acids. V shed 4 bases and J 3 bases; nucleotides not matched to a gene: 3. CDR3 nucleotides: TGTGCCAGCAGTTCTTCTAGCGGGGGCTACAATGAGCAGTTCTTC. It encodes CASSSSSGGYNEQFF.

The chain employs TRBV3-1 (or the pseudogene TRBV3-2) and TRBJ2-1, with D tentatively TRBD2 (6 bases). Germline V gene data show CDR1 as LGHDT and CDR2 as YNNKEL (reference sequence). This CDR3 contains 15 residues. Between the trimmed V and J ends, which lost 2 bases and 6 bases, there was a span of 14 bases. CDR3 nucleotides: TGTGCCAGCAGCCAATCACAACTAGCATTCAATGAGCAGTTCTTC. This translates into CASSQSQLAFNEQFF.